This passage covers 4 T cell receptor beta chains from one sample sequenced in a study of T cells after yellow fever vaccination. TCRdb re-derived calls from the 5' RACE reads in MiXCR, one entry per CDR3 protein. In the table there are about 350,000 distinct CDR3 sequences, approximately 13% of which are singletons. This specimen consisted of CD4+ T cells sorted from PBMCs, obtained 15 days after the yellow fever booster vaccination. These receptor sequences come from a man between 18 and 29 years old who received the YFV17D yellow fever vaccine.

This chain links TRBV20-1 with TRBJ1-5; D is perhaps TRBD1 (6 bases). Per the germline V gene, CDR1 is DFQATT and CDR2 is SNEGSKA (reference sequence). V shed 2 bases and J shed 4 bases, with 18 bases lying between them. The CDR3 sequence is 16 residues long. The CDR3 reads CSARPTGKVLNQPQHF. CDR3 coding DNA: TGCAGTGCTAGACCTACAGGGAAGGTTCTTAATCAGCCCCAGCATTTT.

This clonotype came up a few times. The CDR3 sequence is CASSQDPGHNNEKLFF. In nucleotides, the CDR3 is TGCGCCAGCAGCCAAGACCCCGGTCACAATAATGAAAAACTGTTTTTT. The chain is built from TRBV4-1 and TRBJ1-4; D call uncertain. CDR1 and CDR2 from the germline V gene are MGHRA and YSYEKL. Trimming removed 0 bases at V and 4 bases at J, with 12 bases between. This CDR3 spans 16 amino acids.

The chain links TRBV6-1 to TRBJ2-5; 9 bases are a match to TRBD2. This CDR3 has 16 residues. Germline V gene lookup returns CDR1 MNHNS and CDR2 SASEGT. J gave up 7 bases and V 1 base, and 10 bases lay outside the gene matches. The CDR3 protein is CASSEVVAGALGTQYF. Written as DNA, the CDR3 is TGTGCCAGCAGTGAAGTTGTAGCGGGGGCCCTAGGGACCCAGTACTTC.

There are a few counts of this clonotype. CDR3 protein: CASSLHGTPRYNEQFF. Written as DNA, the CDR3 is TGTGCCAGCAGTTTACATGGGACACCTCGTTACAATGAGCAGTTCTTC. The rearrangement uses TRBV27 and TRBJ2-1, with D possibly matching TRBD1 (6 bases). V was trimmed by 2 bases and J by 4 bases, leaving 15 bases between them. The CDR3 length is 16 residues. Germline V gene sequence: CDR1 MNHEY, CDR2 SMNVEV (reference sequence).